The 5 T cell receptor beta chains below come from one sample, sequenced in a study of cytomegalovirus exposure and HLA in healthy donors. This PCR relied on a set of 60 Vbeta primers and 13 Jbeta primers. Profiled with immunoSEQ multiplex PCR; TCRdb holds only in-frame clones, not every one. The table lists about 160,000 clones, roughly 85% of them singletons. The sequencing input was PBMCs. These receptors were taken from a woman in her forties or fifties in good health and CMV-seropositive.

The chain employs TRBV7-8 and TRBJ2-7; D may be TRBD2 (5 bases). V lost 11 bases and J lost 2, with 22 bases in between. Germline CDR1 SGHVS, CDR2 FQNEAQ. The CDR3 loop spans 15 amino acids. The CDR3 region has the DNA TGTGCCTCCAGTTTGGACTGGAGTACCCCCTACGAGCAGTACTTC. Protein: CASSLDWSTPYEQYF.

This sequence joins TRBV4-3 and TRBJ1-2; TRBD1 matches 7 bases. Per germline, CDR1 LGHNA and CDR2 YSLEER. The V segment lost 4 bases and the J segment 8 bases; nucleotides outside the gene matches: 10. The CDR3 has 14 amino acids. In DNA, the CDR3 is TGCGCCAGCAGCCGAGACAGGGTAGGGTGGGGCTACACCTTC. It translates to CASSRDRVGWGYTF.

The rearrangement links TRBV6-5 to TRBJ1-5, with TRBD1 as a possible D gene (5 bases). V shed 0 bases and J shed 6 bases, with 9 bases lying between them. Germline V gene sequence: CDR1 MNHEY, CDR2 SVGAGI. This CDR3 is 14 amino acids long. CDR3 bases: TGTGCCAGCAGTTACTCGCTGGGGGGTCAGCCCCAGCATTTT. It encodes CASSYSLGGQPQHF.

The J gene is TRBJ2-3, the V gene TRBV6-5; D not resolved. CDR3 length: 13 residues. Germline CDR1 is MNHEY and CDR2 is SVGAGI. V gave up 2 bases and J gave up 6 bases, with 9 bases separating them. In nucleotides, the CDR3 is TGTGCCAGCAGTTACACCCCGGGTGATACGCAGTATTTT. It encodes CASSYTPGDTQYF.

V usage is TRBV29-1 and J usage is TRBJ1-1, with D possibly TRBD1 on 6 matching bases. Trimming removed 4 bases at V and 4 bases at J, with 10 bases between. Germline loops: CDR1 SQVTM, CDR2 ANQGSEA. CDR3 length: 12 residues. The CDR3, as DNA: TGCAGCGTTGCATTCAGGGGCACTGAAGCTTTCTTT. This sequence encodes CSVAFRGTEAFF.